This T cell receptor (beta chain) was identified during a study of regulatory T cells in long-lasting Graves disease. General study results and limits: Compared with new cases, persistent Graves' patients showed reduced TCR diversity. Among the persistent patients, 2,500 to 3,500 public clonotypes were shared, more than the 950 to 1,000 shared among new patients.

In regard to this clonotype: Its target is not known.

CDR3 regions were amplified by Arm-PCR using iRepertoire HTBI primers to build TCR beta libraries. TCRdb redid the calling of the multiplex PCR reads with MiXCR, one entry per CDR3 protein. This repertoire shows 560,000 or so distinct CDR3 sequences, roughly 16% found once; its top ten account for around 12%. The time point was: newly diagnosed GD, antithyroid drugs for less than 3 months. TCR sequences were obtained from RNA taken from PBMCs. The germline gives CDR1 SGHRS, CDR2 YFSETQ. V trimming: 2 bases; J trimming: 16 bases; junction bases outside the gene matches: 7. The CDR3 length is 14 residues. The sample was also reused in another study, on T cells in Graves' hyperthyroidism and ophthalmopathy.

The sequences come from peripheral blood mononuclear cells (PBMCs), collected at new diagnosis, from a patient treated with antithyroid drugs. The chain is built from TRBV5-1 and TRBJ1-6; 12 bases map to TRBD1. This TCR derives from a man aged 18 to 30 with Graves disease. This chain's CDR3 is CASSLGTGGEKLHF. In nucleotides, the CDR3 is TGCGCCAGCAGCTTAGGGACAGGGGGCGAAAAACTCCACTTT.